The 25 T cell receptor beta chains in this list originate from one sample, sequenced in a study of cytomegalovirus exposure and HLA in healthy donors (dated by TCRdb to 2017 to 2019). The library was made by the immunoSEQ multiplex PCR assay. A mixture of 60 forward primers for TCR Vbeta segments and 13 reverse primers for TCR Jbeta segments was used in the multiplex PCR. Drawn from immuneACCESS, this table holds only the in-frame rearrangements with V and J called that TCRdb kept. Clones are partly lost; checked studies trace under half to an unresolved V gene and leave the rest unexplained. The table for this sample lists around 120,000 clones; 75% to 85% of them were counted only once. In total, the top ten clones hold approximately 11% of the sample. The sequencing input was PBMCs. The receptors derive from a male donor in good health and CMV-seropositive.

The chain links TRBV7-2 to TRBJ2-7; 11 nucleotides match TRBD1. After removal of 7 bases from V and 2 bases from J, the junction contained 16 bases not matched to a gene. The CDR3 spans 18 residues. In germline, CDR1 is SGHTA, CDR2 FQGNSA. CDR3 nucleotides: TGTGCCAGCACCTTCGCCGGGACAGGGGGGTTAAGGGCCTACGAGCAGTACTTC. It is translated as CASTFAGTGGLRAYEQYF.

In nucleotides, the CDR3 is TGTGCCAGCAGCCCACAGGGGTGGACAGATACGCAGTATTTT. This codes for CASSPQGWTDTQYF. This rearrangement joins TRBV28 to TRBJ2-3, with 7 bases lining up with TRBD1. In germline, CDR1 is MDHEN, CDR2 SYDVKM. The trim removed 6 bases at V and 3 bases at J, leaving 6 bases unmatched. This CDR3 comprises 14 residues.

The chain recombines TRBV4-1 with TRBJ2-3; 10 nucleotides agree with TRBD2. V lost 0 bases, J lost 5 bases, and 5 bases stayed unmatched. CDR3 length: 16 amino acids. From germline, CDR1 is MGHRA and CDR2 YSYEKL. In DNA form, the CDR3 reads TGCGCCAGCAGCCAAGATGAAGCGGGGGGGAGAGATACGCAGTATTTT. Encoded protein: CASSQDEAGGRDTQYF.

The chain links TRBV5-1 to TRBJ2-2; D gene uncertain. Trimming stripped 0 bases from V and 5 bases from J, with 8 bases between. Germline V gene sequence: CDR1 SGHRS, CDR2 YFSETQ. The CDR3 covers 14 residues. The DNA of the CDR3 is TGCGCCAGCAGCTTGGATGTCGGGACCGGGGAGCTGTTTTTT. Its protein product is CASSLDVGTGELFF.

This clone was observed once. The V call is TRBV15, the J call TRBJ2-5; unclear D gene. The J call may be wrong; the DNA end is better matched by TRBJ2-7. Germline CDR1 is LNHNV and CDR2 is YYDKDF (reference sequence). This CDR3 has 15 residues. The CDR3 region is CATSRDIGASYEQYF. CDR3 coding DNA: TGTGCCACCAGCAGAGATATAGGAGCGTCCTACGAGCAGTACTTC.

V usage is TRBV5-4 and J usage is TRBJ2-3; 11 bases are shared with TRBD2. The CDR3 is 16 residues long. The V segment lost 3 bases and the J segment 2 bases; nucleotides outside the gene matches: 5. Per germline, CDR1 SGHNT and CDR2 YYREEE (reference sequence). The CDR3 is CASSSPTSGITDTQYF. The CDR3 DNA reads as TGTGCCAGCAGCTCCCCGACTAGCGGGATCACAGATACGCAGTATTTT.

The V call is TRBV5-1, the J call TRBJ2-1; TRBD2 agrees at 9 bases. CDR1 and CDR2 (germline): SGHRS, YFSETQ. The CDR3 length is 15 residues. Germline trimming cut 0 bases from V and 5 bases from J; bases unmatched to any gene: 3. In DNA, the CDR3 is TGCGCCAGCAGCTTGGAGGGACTAGCCCACAATGAGCAGTTCTTC. Its protein product is CASSLEGLAHNEQFF.

The chain joins TRBV9 to TRBJ1-1, with 7 bases aligning to TRBD1. The CDR3 totals 15 residues. V lost 4 bases and J lost 0; bases outside the gene matches: 6. The germline gives CDR1 SGDLS, CDR2 YYNGEE. CDR3 DNA sequence: TGTGCCAGCAGCACTCAACAGGGGTTGAACACTGAAGCTTTCTTT. Amino acids: CASSTQQGLNTEAFF.

This chain uses TRBV11-3 with TRBJ2-3; D ambiguous. Germline V CDR1 and CDR2: SGHNT, YENEEA. Trimming left V 5 bases short and J 3 bases short, with 9 bases between. This CDR3 is 13 amino acids long. CDR3 amino acids: CASSPGPTDTQYF. Here the CDR3 DNA reads TGTGCCAGCAGCCCGGGTCCTACAGATACGCAGTATTTT.

This chain connects TRBV7-2 to TRBJ2-1; tentatively, D is TRBD1 (5 bases). Germline V gives CDR1 SGHTA, CDR2 FQGNSA. This CDR3 has 13 residues. V dropped 10 bases and J dropped 4 bases, with 14 bases sitting between them. The CDR3 reads CATGQGSYNEQFF. The CDR3 nucleotides read TGTGCCACCGGGCAGGGCTCATACAATGAGCAGTTCTTC.

V usage is TRBV4-1 and J usage is TRBJ2-1, with D tentatively TRBD2 (7 bases). Germline V CDR1 and CDR2: MGHRA, YSYEKL. V was shortened by 5 bases and J by 1 base, with 24 bases between the two germline ends. The length of the CDR3 is 19 residues. DNA for the CDR3: TGCGCCAGCAGCAACAGGGTCCGCGGGGGTTCAAGGTCCTACAATGAGCAGTTCTTC. Encoded protein: CASSNRVRGGSRSYNEQFF.

This sequence joins TRBV15 and TRBJ2-3; no definite D call. The ends were cut back, 0 bases at V and 2 bases at J, with 9 bases in the middle. CDR1 LNHNV and CDR2 YYDKDF come from the germline V gene (reference sequence). The CDR3 covers 15 residues. As DNA, the CDR3 is TGTGCCACCAGCAGAGATGAAACAGCCACAGATACGCAGTATTTT. It encodes CATSRDETATDTQYF.

The chain combines TRBV10-3 with TRBJ2-5, with a possible D match to TRBD2 (6 bases). V dropped 2 bases and J dropped 2 bases, with 12 bases sitting between them. Germline V gene data show CDR1 as ENHRY and CDR2 as SYGVKD. This CDR3 region has 15 residues. The CDR3 loop reads CAISEGGTPQETQYF. The DNA of the CDR3 is TGTGCCATCAGTGAGGGCGGGACGCCACAAGAGACCCAGTACTTC.

CDR3: CASSGGQGGEKLFF. The CDR3 DNA is TGCGCCAGCAGCGGGGGACAGGGGGGTGAAAAACTGTTTTTT. The chain employs TRBV5-1 and TRBJ1-4; 11 bases agree with TRBD1. With 4 bases clipped from V and 7 bases from J, the junction kept 3 bases outside the gene matches. Germline-derived CDR1 and CDR2 are SGHRS and YFSETQ. This CDR3 contains 14 residues.

The chain couples TRBV27 to TRBJ2-1, with TRBD2 identical over 8 bases. The CDR3 sequence is 15 residues long. Germline-derived CDR1 and CDR2 are MNHEY and SMNVEV (reference sequence). J was trimmed by 9 bases and V by 5 bases; bases with no gene match: 12. The CDR3 reads CASSQGLAGFSEQFF. CDR3 nucleotide sequence: TGTGCCAGCAGTCAAGGACTAGCCGGTTTTTCTGAGCAGTTCTTC.

The rearrangement uses TRBV29-1 and TRBJ2-1; TRBD2 is a possible D gene (7 bases). V was shortened by 7 bases and J by 2 bases, with 21 bases between the two germline ends. CDR1 is SQVTM and CDR2 is ANQGSEA in the germline V gene. This CDR3 has 16 amino acids. This CDR3 is CSGSARRGAPYNEQFF. The CDR3 coding sequence is TGCAGCGGTTCCGCTCGTCGGGGGGCCCCCTACAATGAGCAGTTCTTC.

The chain employs TRBV18 and TRBJ2-7, with 8 bases identical to TRBD2. Losses at the gene ends were 3 bases for V and 5 bases for J; bases not matched to a gene: 6. CDR1 is KGHSH, CDR2 LQKENI, per germline. The CDR3 consists of 14 residues. Here the CDR3 DNA reads TGTGCCAGCTCACCGTCGGGGGGGACCCACGAGCAGTACTTC. Protein product: CASSPSGGTHEQYF.

V gene TRBV18 combines with J gene TRBJ2-5; 7 nucleotides align to TRBD2. V lost 2 bases to trimming and J lost 5 bases; unmatched junction nucleotides: 8. Germline assignment: CDR1 KGHSH and CDR2 LQKENI. The CDR3 is made up of 15 amino acids. The DNA for the CDR3 is TGTGCCAGCTCACCAGTTACCGGGCGGGGGGAGACCCAGTACTTC. It translates to CASSPVTGRGETQYF.

The rearrangement uses TRBV5-1 and TRBJ2-1; D is unresolved. This CDR3 has 14 residues. V lost 0 bases to trimming and J lost 3 bases, with 7 bases between them. Germline loops: CDR1 SGHRS, CDR2 YFSETQ. CDR3 residues: CASSLDLVYNEQFF. The CDR3 DNA is TGCGCCAGCAGCTTGGACCTAGTCTACAATGAGCAGTTCTTC. Together with reference TRBV5-1 and TRBJ2-1, the CDR3 gives the full variable domain: KAGVTQTPRYLIKTRGQQVTLSCSPISGHRSVSWYQQTPGQGLQFLFEYFSETQRNKGNFPGRFSGRQFSNSRSEMNVSTLELGDSALYLCASSLDLVYNEQFFGPGTRLTVL.

This clone has a handful of counts. The chain is built from TRBV21-1 and TRBJ2-7; the table's D call of TRBD2 was not tested on the DNA. TRBV21-1 is a pseudogene segment. There are 20 residues in the CDR3. CDR3 residues: CASSKRGLPRTSGSSYEQYF. In DNA form, the CDR3 reads TGTGCCAGCAGCAAAAGGGGTCTCCCAAGGACTAGCGGGAGTTCCTACGAGCAGTACTTC.

This rearrangement joins TRBV28 to TRBJ2-5; D is perhaps TRBD2 (6 bases). CDR1 and CDR2 from the germline V gene are MDHEN and SYDVKM. Trimming pared 9 bases from V and 3 bases from J, leaving 11 bases between. This CDR3 is built from 12 residues. The chain's CDR3 is CASYSGEETQYF. In nucleotides, the CDR3 is TGTGCCAGTTATAGCGGAGAAGAGACCCAGTACTTC. Full variable domain (rest looked up from reference TRBV28 and TRBJ2-5): DVKVTQSSRYLVKRTGEKVFLECVQDMDHENMFWYRQDPGLGLRLIYFSYDVKMKEKGDIPEGYSVSREKKERFSLILESASTNQTSMYLCASYSGEETQYFGPGTRLLVL.

This clone showed up just a few times. The V call is TRBV28, the J call TRBJ1-3, with a possible D match to TRBD1 (6 bases). CDR3 length: 14 amino acids. Looked up from germline, CDR1 is MDHEN and CDR2 is SYDVKM. V was shortened by 4 bases and J by 3 bases, with 10 bases between the two germline ends. In DNA, the CDR3 is TGTGCCAGCAGTTCTTCAGGGGTTGGAAACACCATATATTTT. This gives the protein CASSSSGVGNTIYF.

V and J are TRBV28 and TRBJ2-1, with 9 nucleotides matching TRBD1. Germline V gives CDR1 MDHEN, CDR2 SYDVKM. V shed 6 bases and J 1 base; nucleotides not matched to a gene: 7. The CDR3 contains 16 residues. CDR3 DNA sequence: TGTGCCAGCAGCTCAAGGGACAGGGTTTCCTACAATGAGCAGTTCTTC. It encodes CASSSRDRVSYNEQFF.

The chain carries TRBV7-3 and TRBJ2-1, with 7 nucleotides matching TRBD2. The germline CDR1 and CDR2 sequences are SGHTA and FQGTGA. This CDR3 is 17 amino acids long. The J segment lost 0 bases and the V segment lost 5 bases, leaving 10 bases of the junction unmatched. The CDR3 protein is CASSPRIAGSSYNEQFF. The CDR3 DNA follows: TGTGCCAGCAGCCCCCGGATAGCGGGTAGCTCCTACAATGAGCAGTTCTTC.

This rearrangement joins TRBV19 to TRBJ2-5; possibly TRBD1 for D (6 bases). The germline CDR1 and CDR2 sequences are LNHDA and SQIVND (reference sequence). The germline V and J ends were trimmed by 11 bases and 2 bases, with 15 bases remaining between them. The CDR3 totals 13 residues. DNA of the CDR3: TGTGCCGCAGGGGACGGCGGACAAGAGACCCAGTACTTC. Translated: CAAGDGGQETQYF. The full variable domain, completed using reference TRBV19 and TRBJ2-5, is DGGITQSPKYLFRKEGQNVTLSCEQNLNHDAMYWYRQDPGQGLRLIYYSQIVNDFQKGDIAEGYSVSREKKESFPLTVTSAQKNPTAFYLCAAGDGGQETQYFGPGTRLLVL.